The present entry profiles one T cell receptor (beta chain) with its context. Its antigen is as yet unknown. This sample was taken from a study of shared clonotypes between healthy human individuals. Study-wide findings and caveats: On the whole, naive subsets had larger estimated richness than memory subsets had.

Produced via immunoSEQ multiplex PCR; TCRdb's table is partial and in-frame only. Of about 2 million clones listed, around 96% are singletons. Terminally differentiated effector memory CD45RA+ cells were excluded by CCR7 positive selection of CD45RO-negative cells. The CDR3 length is 14 residues. Germline V CDR1 and CDR2: SNHLY, FYNNEI. The V gene lost 3 bases and the J gene lost 6 bases, with 15 bases spanning the gap. Material: naive CD8+ T cells sorted from blood. This chain connects TRBV2 to TRBJ2-7; D ambiguous. The receptor comes from a man aged 18 to 29 in good health. This CDR3 is CASSDFRVGSEQYF. DNA of the CDR3: TGTGCCAGCAGTGATTTCCGGGTGGGATCCGAGCAGTACTTC.